This T cell receptor beta chain was recorded in a study of human T cells and chemical hapten exposure. Study information: There were weekly diphenylcyclopropenone doses to the scalp for patients throughout the roughly 25-week study. Study-level points and caveats: While controls formed fewer of them, expanded TCRs formed significantly more large CDR3 similarity clusters.

TCRdb reanalysed the RACE reads using MiXCR and keeps one entry per CDR3 protein. Here the sample spans 85,000 or so distinct CDR3 sequences, under 14% being singletons. This sample's time point: patch test 2, 6 weeks after DPC sensitization. Described treatment: therapeutic diphenylcyclopropenone sensitization with weekly scalp DPC. Unfractionated whole blood yielded the extracted total RNA. At least ten counts were recorded for this clonotype. Its antigen is as yet unknown. The CDR3 runs to 12 residues. Trimming removed 10 bases from V and 1 base from J, with 10 bases in between. V and J are TRBV12-3 or TRBV12-4 and TRBJ2-5, with D unclear. The specimen was whole blood, collected in connection with sensitization to the hapten diphenylcyclopropenone (DPC). This receptor was obtained from a man younger than 35 with alopecia areata. Some clones in this sample may be carry-over from other donors' samples. The CDR3 spells CATWGSQETQYF. The CDR3 DNA follows: TGTGCCACTTGGGGTTCCCAAGAGACCCAGTACTTC.